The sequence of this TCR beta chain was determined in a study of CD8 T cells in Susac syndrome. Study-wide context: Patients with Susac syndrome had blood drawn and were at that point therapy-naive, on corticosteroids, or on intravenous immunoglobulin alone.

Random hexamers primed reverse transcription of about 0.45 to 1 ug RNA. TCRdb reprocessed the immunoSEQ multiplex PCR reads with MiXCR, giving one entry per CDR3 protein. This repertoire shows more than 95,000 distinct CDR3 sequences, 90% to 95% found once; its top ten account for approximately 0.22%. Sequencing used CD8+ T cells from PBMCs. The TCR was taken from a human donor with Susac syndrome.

This chain's CDR3 is CATKTTGDSAEAFF. The CDR3 DNA follows: TGTGCCACCAAAACGACAGGGGACAGCGCTGAAGCTTTCTTT. The genes are TRBV25-1 and TRBJ1-1; 8 bases match TRBD1. Trimming at V came to 10 bases and at J to 6 bases, leaving 13 bases not matched to a gene. Germline CDR1 MGHDK, CDR2 SYGVNS. This CDR3 spans 14 amino acids.